This T cell receptor beta chain was observed in a study of human T cells and chemical hapten exposure. Study-wide background: Patients received weekly diphenylcyclopropenone doses to the scalp throughout the approximately 24-week study.

In this sample, this clonotype turned up a few times. Its antigen remains unidentified. Germline CDR1 MDHEN, CDR2 SYDVKM. This CDR3 is built from 14 residues. Between the trimmed V and J ends, which lost 1 base and 5 bases, there was a span of 12 bases. What the library attached to individual cDNA molecules were unique molecular identifiers. TCRdb reanalysed the RACE reads using MiXCR and keeps one entry per CDR3 protein. The sample records tens of thousands of distinct CDR3 sequences, around a third being singletons. The time point: patch test 1, 2 weeks after DPC sensitization. Specified treatment: therapeutic diphenylcyclopropenone sensitization with weekly scalp DPC. Study outcomes and limitations: There was a positive correlation between PT1 expanded TCR counts and patch test score. Expanded TCRs created a significantly greater count of big CDR3 similarity clusters than controls did.

The receptor was isolated from a man aged 40-49 years with alopecia areata. Some clones in this sample may be carry-over from other donors' samples. Sequenced here: whole blood, sampled in connection with sensitization to the hapten diphenylcyclopropenone (DPC). This sequence joins TRBV28 and TRBJ2-7; D is unresolved. The CDR3 is CASSLSRRPHEQYF. The DNA of the CDR3 is TGTGCCAGCAGTTTATCGCGCAGGCCCCACGAGCAGTACTTC.